Below, one T cell receptor (beta chain) is given with its context. This clone was observed a handful of times. No antigen is known for it. Base quality data are lacking; no much larger clone is found one base away. Libraries were prepared through the immunoSEQ multiplex PCR assay. The multiplex PCR relied on a mix of 60 forward primers for TCR Vbeta segments and 13 reverse primers for TCR Jbeta segments. Amplification of the CDR3 region of rearranged TCR beta genes was performed with a multiplex PCR assay on genomic DNA. The amplified TCR beta libraries were sequenced on the Illumina HiSeq System as 87-base-pair reads. The study's own analysis went as follows. A later analysis tallied around 82 million unique TCR beta chains across the roughly 610 repertoires, and approximately 12 million of those chains were shared by two or more donors. A nearest-neighbor algorithm error-corrected the raw reads and collapsed the reads into unique sequences, merging closely related sequences to remove PCR and sequencing errors. V, D and J gene segments were assigned by aligning CDR3 sequences to IMGT reference sequences. For a sequence to be retained, a match of at least six nucleotides was required to both a V gene segment and a J gene segment. Rearrangements were classified as productive when the CDR3 lacked stop codons and remained in frame with V and J, and all other rearrangements were classified as non-productive. CDR3 was defined by IMGT convention, running from the second conserved V-encoded cysteine to the conserved J-encoded phenylalanine. The earlier analysis of about 610 of the donors excluded sequences that lacked an unambiguous match to a single V gene segment. An earlier analysis of about 590 of the donors classified V segments as functional when productive rearrangements were above 56.7% and as segregating when the standard deviation between donors was above 5%. To diagnose cytomegalovirus status from the catalog of TCR beta chain sequences, a statistical classification framework was built. In a later analysis, TCR nucleotide sequences were compared against IMGT/GENE-DB human TR gene sequences so that V and J genes could be assigned. Using the TCRdist pipeline, a later analysis assigned CDR3 sequences along with most-parsimonious VDJ recombination scenarios. In a later analysis, every TCR beta chain was defined by the combination of its CDR3 amino acid sequence and its V-gene family, and reads without a unique V-gene family were dropped. A later analysis removed 500 to 650 highly shared, low-generation-probability nucleotide sequences to deal with suspected cross-contamination and a sequencing artifact. In a later analysis, a clonal expansion index for each public chain was calculated from normalized within-repertoire ranks of inferred template counts. In a later analysis, generation probabilities were computed using a VDJ recombination model fitted to out-of-frame rearrangements, and the results were checked against IGoR. In a later analysis, TCR-TCR, TCR-HLA and TCR-CMV co-occurrence was scored with hypergeometric tests, and a repertoire-size bias correction was applied to TCR pairs. False discovery rates were estimated in a later analysis by permuting HLA or CMV assignments 20 times. In a later analysis, co-occurring TCRs were grouped with DBSCAN, and TCRdist sequence similarity was added when clustering was performed within HLA-allele-positive subsets. Repertoires with fewer than 30,000 or more than 120,000 public chains, plus five repertoires with anomalous nucleotide sharing, were excluded from co-occurrence clustering. TCRdb obtained this table from immuneACCESS and retained in-frame rearrangements with V and J assigned. These tables miss some clones; where compared with another copy, unresolved V genes account for less than half of the shortfall, and the remainder is unexplained. V and J calls and clone size follow that table, whereas D and trimming were derived from the DNA. The sample contains about 150,000 clones, 70% to 90% of them found a single time. 2% to 2.5% of the sample is held by the ten biggest clonotypes.

CDR1 and CDR2 (PRHDT, FYEKMQ) derive from the germline V gene (reference sequence). V is pared back by 0 bases and J by 2 bases, with 8 bases lying between the germline termini. Taken from cysteine to phenylalanine, the CDR3 has 14 residues. Only CDR3 DNA is held: 42 bases, read in frame from base 1. The sample belongs to a study of cytomegalovirus exposure and HLA in healthy donors (dated by TCRdb to about 2017). For context, the study as a whole: In an earlier analysis of approximately 640 of the donors, about 260 Gb of sequence data and 90 million to 120 million unique TCR beta sequences from 150 million to 200 million T cells were reported. Among the roughly 400 genotyped donors, about 83% belonged to the genetic ancestry cluster associated with self-reported Caucasian donors. Among some 410 genotyped donors of the cohort, an average of around 240,000 unique TCR beta nucleotide sequences was sequenced per donor, of which approximately 19% were non-productive. In a later genetic analysis, genome-wide SNP genotypes for about 60% of the 666 donors were used, and that subset was treated as a discovery cohort. Because of strong linkage in the cohort, roughly five DR-DQ haplotypes were treated as single units for association and clustering. Rather than drawing on any new phenotypic data, the later analysis identified candidate immune exposures from TCR beta sequences and the way those sequences occurred across donors. To predict cytomegalovirus infection status, the study combined high-throughput TCR immunosequencing, statistical association of individual TCRs with disease status, and machine learning. Approximately 310 gigabases of sequencing data and 70 million to 100 million unique TCR sequences were included in an early release covering around 600 HLA-typed donors. A separate validation cohort of more than 100 different subjects was used in addition to the roughly 720-subject first cohort. HLA typing included class I and class II loci at four-digit resolution. In a later analysis, previously published TCR beta repertoires from some 640 donors were re-analyzed and high-resolution HLA genotyping was added so that TCR occurrence patterns could be studied. The study used immunosequencing to profile the T cell repertoires of hundreds of subjects and linked those repertoires to cytomegalovirus serostatus. The number of donors typed differed by locus, with 629-630 for A, B, C, DRB1 and DQB1, 522 for DQA1, nearly 610 for DPA1, and 400 to 490 for DPB1. Every repertoire in the discovery cohort had been generated on one and the same sequencing platform. The study aimed to test whether signatures of past pathogen exposure could be identified by cataloging public T cell receptors. Donor age, sex, ethnicity and CMV serostatus were compiled together with the repertoire data. To decide whether each TCR beta V gene segment behaved as functional or pseudogenic, an earlier analysis of over 500 of the donors relied on high-throughput TCR beta sequencing.

In total, 630 or so healthy bone marrow donors made up the cohort. At the time of sampling, every cohort member was nominally healthy, though immune exposures that went unrecorded were likely present. The donor was CMV seronegative and was included in the group of 352 seronegative cohort members. A peripheral blood sample was provided by each donor, and peripheral blood mononuclear cells were used for TCR beta sequencing. Genomic DNA was extracted from the blood cell samples with the Qiagen DNeasy Blood Extraction Kit. What the study reported, not specific to this receptor: For the cohort, immune exposure information was limited to CMV serostatus. In both the original and validation cohorts, the classifier was reported to diagnose cytomegalovirus status with high specificity and sensitivity. A cluster of highly shared sequence variants was judged likely to represent a technical artifact of the sequencing pipeline. A few of the identified cytomegalovirus-associated TCR beta chains were confirmed in vitro to be specific for cytomegalovirus antigens. Compared with equally common non-associated chains, HLA-associated TCR beta chains in a later analysis were more clonally expanded and had lower generation probabilities. A further reported finding was that TCR beta sequences accurately predicted the HLA-A and HLA-B alleles for most subjects in the first cohort. A later genetic analysis reported fewer N-insertions in productive TCRs among donors in an Asian-associated ancestry cluster than the roughly 620-donor mean. Linkage disequilibrium might explain the correlated functional status among segregating V segments, but an unknown experimental factor could not be ruled out. A later analysis reported that several top co-occurrence clusters appeared linked to parvovirus B19, influenza, CMV and Epstein-Barr virus. The authors suggested that the approach could potentially be generalized to other disease states and immunological phenotypes. Roughly uniform sequencing depth across donors was assumed in presence/absence analyses, although this assumption may not hold. In an earlier analysis of approximately 590 of the donors, most TCR beta V segments appeared in productive rearrangements about 90% or about 30% of the time, broadly matching IMGT annotations. Some IMGT-functional V segments, including TRBV6-2 and TRBV6-3, could not be distinguished by the 87-base-pair reads and were therefore excluded. In a later analysis, 15,000 to 20,000 TCR beta sequences were associated with specific HLA alleles at a false discovery rate of 0.05. Assigning TCR associations to individual alleles was difficult when HLA alleles, especially DR and DQ, strongly co-occurred. Most TCR sequences were seen in very few donors, while some public TCRs were found in many individuals. In this cohort, only TCR beta chains were sequenced, and detectable features were limited by the absence of alpha or paired-chain data. In the study, approximately 150 TCR beta chains were listed as associated with cytomegalovirus. V-gene and J-gene trimming of TCR beta chains was associated with a missense DCLRE1C variant in a later genetic analysis, and the association was replicated in an independent cohort. Because counts were too low, seventeen rarely observed V segments, including chromosome 9 orphons, were excluded from the earlier analysis of 587 of the donors. According to a later analysis, TCR association rates differed among HLA loci, with DRB1 alleles showing the most associated TCRs and HLA-C alleles showing the fewest. Because HLA typing was missing for some donors at each locus, association tests included only the typed subset. A later analysis found that most CMV-associated TCR beta chains appeared HLA-restricted, with HLA associations seemingly driven largely by CMV exposure.

The chain links TRBV13 with TRBJ2-7; the D region possibly corresponds to TRBD2 (6 bases align). The specimen was PBMCs. The receptor was derived from a woman aged 18 to 35 in good health and CMV-seronegative. The nucleotide sequence is TGTGCCAGCAGCTTAGGGTGGAGGGCCTACGAGCAGTACTTC. The encoded protein is CASSLGWRAYEQYF.